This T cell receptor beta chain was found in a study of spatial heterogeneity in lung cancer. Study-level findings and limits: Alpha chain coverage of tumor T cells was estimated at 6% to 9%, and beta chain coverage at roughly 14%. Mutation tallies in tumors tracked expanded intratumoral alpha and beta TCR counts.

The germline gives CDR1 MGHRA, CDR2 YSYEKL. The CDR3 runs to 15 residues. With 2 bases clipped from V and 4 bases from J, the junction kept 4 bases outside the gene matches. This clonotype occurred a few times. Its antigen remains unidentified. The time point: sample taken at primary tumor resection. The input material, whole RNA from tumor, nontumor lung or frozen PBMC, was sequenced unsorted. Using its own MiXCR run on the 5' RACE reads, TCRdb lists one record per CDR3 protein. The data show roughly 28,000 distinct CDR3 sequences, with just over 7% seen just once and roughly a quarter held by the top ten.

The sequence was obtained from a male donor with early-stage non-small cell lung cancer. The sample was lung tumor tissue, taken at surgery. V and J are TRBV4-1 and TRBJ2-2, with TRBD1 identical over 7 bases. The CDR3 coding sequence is TGCGCCAGCAGCCAAACAGGGGCGGGCACCGGGGAGCTGTTTTTT. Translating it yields CASSQTGAGTGELFF.